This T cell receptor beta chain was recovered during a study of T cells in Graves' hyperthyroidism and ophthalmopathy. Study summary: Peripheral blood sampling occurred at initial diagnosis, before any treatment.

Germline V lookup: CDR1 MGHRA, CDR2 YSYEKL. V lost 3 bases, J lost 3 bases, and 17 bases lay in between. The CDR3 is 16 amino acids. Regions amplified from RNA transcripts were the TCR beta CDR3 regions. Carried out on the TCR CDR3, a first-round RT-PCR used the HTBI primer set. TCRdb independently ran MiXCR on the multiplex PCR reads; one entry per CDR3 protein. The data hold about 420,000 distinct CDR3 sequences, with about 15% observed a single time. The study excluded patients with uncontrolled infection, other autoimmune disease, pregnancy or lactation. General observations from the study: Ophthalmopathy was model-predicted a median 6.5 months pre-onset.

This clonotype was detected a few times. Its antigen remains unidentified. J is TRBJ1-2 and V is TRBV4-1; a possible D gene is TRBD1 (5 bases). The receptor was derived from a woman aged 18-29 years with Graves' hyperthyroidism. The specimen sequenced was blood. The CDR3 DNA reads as TGCGCCAGCAGCCACCATGTAAAGGAGGGGCACTATGGCTACACCTTC. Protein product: CASSHHVKEGHYGYTF.